This TCR beta chain was captured in a study of T cells in Graves' hyperthyroidism and ophthalmopathy. Broader study findings: The majority of expanded thyroid clonotypes above 0.001 also appeared in blood.

Regions amplified from RNA transcripts were the TCR beta CDR3 regions. Primed by the HTBI set, a first-round RT-PCR was run on the TCR CDR3. TCRdb independently ran MiXCR on the multiplex PCR reads; one entry per CDR3 protein. The table has a few hundred thousand distinct CDR3 sequences, approximately 14% seen once. Remarks on this clonotype: Its specificity is unknown.

The V and J ends lost 2 bases and 6 bases, in that order; junction bases with no gene match: 22. In germline, CDR1 is MGHRA, CDR2 YSYEKL. This CDR3 contains 21 residues. The TCR was taken from a woman aged 30 to 39 with Graves' hyperthyroidism. Sequencing was done on a sample of blood. The chain links TRBV4-1 to TRBJ2-1, with TRBD2 identical over 10 bases. This CDR3 is CASSQSSLAGVPVRSSNEQFF. The CDR3 nucleotides are TGCGCCAGCAGCCAAAGCAGCCTAGCGGGAGTTCCTGTACGGTCTTCCAATGAGCAGTTCTTC.